This T cell receptor (beta chain) was identified in a study of CD8 T cells in ankylosing spondylitis. Overall study findings and caveats: Ankylosing spondylitis blood seemed to carry a telltale TCR beta motif made of fewer than ten highly homologous variants. Disease-linked clones bore a CD8+ phenotype, appearing relatively rarely in peripheral blood.

Making use of molecular barcodes, quantitative 5'-RACE generated TCR beta libraries. TCRdb reprocessed the 5' RACE reads via MiXCR and lists one record per CDR3 protein. The data contain some 270,000 distinct CDR3 sequences, around 32% of them singletons. V was cut by 6 bases and J by 2 bases, with 14 bases left in between. The CDR3 covers 14 residues. Looked up from germline, CDR1 is SGHKS and CDR2 is YYEKEE (reference sequence). Details on this clonotype: Its antigen is not identified.

The J gene is TRBJ2-5, the V gene TRBV5-5; tentatively, D is TRBD1 (5 bases). The TCR was taken from a male donor with ankylosing spondylitis or in good health (not recorded which). Sequenced sample: blood, either unsorted or a sorted T cell fraction (not recorded which). This CDR3 reads CASTNRQSQETQYF. As DNA, the CDR3 is TGTGCCAGCACCAACAGGCAGTCTCAAGAGACCCAGTACTTC.